This T cell receptor (beta chain) was found in a study of blood T cell repertoires in COVID-19. The wider study: Acute and convalescent COVID-19 samples came from the United States, Italy and Spain. T cells, B-cell-depleted T cells, or PBMCs provided the cDNA or gDNA that served as material.

Germline CDR1 LNHDA, CDR2 SQIVND (reference sequence). The CDR3 has 12 amino acids. V was trimmed by 5 bases and J by 3 bases, leaving 7 bases between them. In the authors' methods: Quantification of nucleated cells was approximated via reference gene primer amplification. Repertoires were generated with immunoSEQ multiplex PCR, while TCRdb's copy carries only in-frame clones and drops some. V and J calls and clone size follow that table, whereas D and trimming were derived from the DNA. The data contain a few hundred thousand clones, 85% to 90% of them seen just once; the ten biggest clones take up around 1.9%. Before being deemed recovered, Cohort 3 donors had two negative PCRs, clearance, or symptom resolution.

This clonotype was sampled from a woman between 35 and 50 years old who had recovered from COVID-19. The chain recombines TRBV19 with TRBJ1-1, with a tentative D call TRBD1 (6 bases). The sample consisted of PBMCs or T cells enriched from blood (not recorded which). The CDR3 nucleotides read TGTGCCAGTAGTGGGGGCTACACTGAAGCTTTCTTT. As protein: CASSGGYTEAFF.